The 4 T cell receptor beta chains below come from one sample, sequenced in a study of blood T cell repertoires in COVID-19. TCRdb keeps only in-frame clones here, not all; method: immunoSEQ multiplex PCR. The top ten hold almost 4% of the sample, which has 90,000 to 150,000 clones, over 60% seen once. The sequenced material came from peripheral blood. These receptors were obtained from a woman of 80 years or more with acute or convalescent COVID-19.

The CDR3 DNA sequence: TGTGCCACCAGCAGAGGGGACTATAACTACGAGCAGTACTTC. The encoded protein is CATSRGDYNYEQYF. The chain joins TRBV15 to TRBJ2-7; the match to TRBD2 covers 7 bases. The germline V gene has CDR1 LNHNV and CDR2 YYDKDF (reference sequence). V lost 1 base, J lost 3 bases, and 3 bases stayed unmatched. The CDR3 has 14 amino acids.

The chain couples TRBV5-4 to TRBJ2-3; 9 bases map to TRBD1. Trimming took 3 bases from V and 0 from J; bases not matched to a gene: 2. The CDR3 has 15 amino acids. Germline lookup yields CDR1 SGHNT and CDR2 YYREEE (reference sequence). The CDR3 nucleotides read TGTGCCAGCAGCTCGACAGGGGGAAGCACAGATACGCAGTATTTT. Translation gives CASSSTGGSTDTQYF. The variable domain in full, completed from reference TRBV5-4 and TRBJ2-3, reads ETGVTQSPTHLIKTRGQQVTLRCSSQSGHNTVSWYQQALGQGPQFIFQYYREEENGRGNFPPRFSGLQFPNYSSELNVNALELDDSALYLCASSSTGGSTDTQYFGPGTRLTVL.

This chain links TRBV7-3 with TRBJ1-1, with 8 positions matching TRBD1. CDR1 SGHTA and CDR2 FQGTGA come from the germline V gene. V shed 6 bases and J 2 bases; nucleotides not matched to a gene: 5. CDR3 length: 14 amino acids. The DNA of the CDR3 is TGTGCCAGCAGTCAGGACAGGGCCAACACTGAAGCTTTCTTT. This gives the protein CASSQDRANTEAFF.

This clone appeared a few times. The V and J genes are TRBV7-2 and TRBJ2-1; perhaps TRBD1 as D (5 bases). Trimming removed 2 bases at V and 0 bases at J, with 17 bases between. The germline V gene encodes CDR1 SGHTA and CDR2 FQGNSA. The CDR3 length is 18 residues. The CDR3 region has the DNA TGTGCCAGCAGCTTAAGTGGGGTAGGGGCGAGCTCCTACAATGAGCAGTTCTTC. Its translation is CASSLSGVGASSYNEQFF.